This entry lists 23 T cell receptor beta chains sequenced from one sample in a study of regulatory T cells in long-lasting Graves disease. HTBI primers from iRepertoire and Arm-PCR of CDR3 regions yielded the TCR beta libraries. TCRdb used MiXCR to reprocess the multiplex PCR reads, holding one entry per CDR3 protein. The sample comprises approximately 400,000 distinct CDR3 sequences, roughly 10% of which are singletons, and under 20% rests with the top ten. Time point indicated: newly diagnosed GD, antithyroid drugs for less than 3 months. From RNA extracted from PBMCs, the TCR library was made. This sample was shared with a second study, whose subject was T cells in Graves' hyperthyroidism and ophthalmopathy.

Here the sequenced sample was peripheral blood mononuclear cells (PBMCs), taken at new diagnosis, from a patient treated with antithyroid drugs. The receptors come from a woman between 18 and 29 years old with Graves disease.

Only a few counts were recorded for this clonotype. The V gene is TRBV19, the J gene TRBJ2-3, with D uncertain. Germline CDR1 and CDR2: LNHDA and SQIVND (reference sequence). The CDR3 is 14 amino acids. V dropped 1 base and J dropped 1 base, with 6 bases sitting between them. CDR3 bases: TGTGCCAGTAGTATAGGAGCAGGCACAGATACGCAGTATTTT. This encodes CASSIGAGTDTQYF.

This clonotype has at least ten counts. The chain carries TRBV3-1 and TRBJ1-1, with 7 bases that match TRBD1. The CDR3 extends over 15 amino acids. The trim removed 0 bases at V and 9 bases at J, leaving 10 bases unmatched. Germline V lookup: CDR1 LGHDT, CDR2 YNNKEL (reference sequence). Here the CDR3 reads CASSQDWTGSYQAFF. CDR3 DNA sequence: TGTGCCAGCAGCCAAGATTGGACAGGTTCCTATCAAGCTTTCTTT.

This clonotype was found many times. The chain links TRBV5-8 to TRBJ1-1; 10 bases align to TRBD1. This CDR3 contains 14 residues. The trim removed 6 bases at V and 4 bases at J, leaving 6 bases unmatched. Germline loops: CDR1 SGHTS, CDR2 YDEGEE. The DNA of the CDR3 is TGTGCCAGCAAAAGACAGGGGGCCAGCACTGAAGCTTTCTTT. Translating it yields CASKRQGASTEAFF.

This chain uses TRBV6-6 with TRBJ1-3; 7 bases agree with TRBD1. With V trimmed by 0 bases and J by 8 bases, 13 bases remained unmatched. Germline V gene data show CDR1 as MNHNY and CDR2 as SVGAGI (reference sequence). The CDR3 spans 17 residues. CDR3 protein: CASSYSFIGAGGDTIYF. In nucleotides, the CDR3 is TGTGCCAGCAGTTACTCGTTTATAGGGGCAGGGGGAGACACCATATATTTT.

Ten or more counts support this clonotype. This chain links TRBV4-3 with TRBJ1-1; D is uncertain. The CDR3 extends over 14 amino acids. The germline V gene has CDR1 LGHNA and CDR2 YSLEER. Trimming stripped 0 bases from V and 0 bases from J, with 5 bases between. The CDR3 loop is CASSQETVNTEAFF. The CDR3 DNA reads as TGCGCCAGCAGCCAAGAGACGGTGAACACTGAAGCTTTCTTT.

This clonotype was recorded many times. This chain connects TRBV28 to TRBJ2-1, with unresolved D. Germline lookup yields CDR1 MDHEN and CDR2 SYDVKM. Deletions cut 2 bases from V and 10 bases from J, with 15 bases between. This CDR3 has 14 amino acids. The CDR3 sequence is CASSLIEVKREQFF. In DNA form, the CDR3 reads TGTGCCAGCAGTTTAATCGAGGTGAAGAGGGAGCAGTTCTTC. Based on the CDR3 plus reference TRBV28 and TRBJ2-1, the full variable domain is DVKVTQSSRYLVKRTGEKVFLECVQDMDHENMFWYRQDPGLGLRLIYFSYDVKMKEKGDIPEGYSVSREKKERFSLILESASTNQTSMYLCASSLIEVKREQFFGPGTRLTVL.

In the case of this clonotype: A much bigger clone sits one base away, suggesting this may be a read error. V is TRBV2 and J is TRBJ1-6, with a possible D match to TRBD1 (5 bases). Germline V CDR1 and CDR2: SNHLY, FYNNEI. Trimming took off 5 bases at V and 5 bases at J, with 7 bases between the two ends. The CDR3 spans 13 residues. The CDR3 DNA reads as TGTGCCAGCAGTCGGGGGGATAATTCACCCCTCCACTTT. Protein sequence: CASSRGDNSPLHF.

This clonotype was counted ten times or more. This rearrangement joins TRBV11-2 to TRBJ1-5; D remains unclear. Trimming shortened V by 5 bases and J by 6 bases, and 14 bases separated the two germline ends. The CDR3 contains 14 residues. Germline values: CDR1 SGHAT, CDR2 FQNNGV. DNA for the CDR3: TGTGCCAGCAGCCTAGGGAGGGCGTCTCAGCCCCAGCATTTT. Its translation: CASSLGRASQPQHF.

This clonotype was counted only a few times. The junction departs from germline at one end; a sequencing error may be responsible. The chain combines TRBV4-1 with TRBJ1-1; TRBD1 matches 9 bases. Germline CDR1 MGHRA, CDR2 YSYEKL. This CDR3 spans 14 amino acids. The CDR3 here is CASSQTGGRTEAFF. The CDR3 DNA reads as TGTGCCAGCAGCCAGACAGGGGGAAGGACTGAAGCTTTCTTT.

This clonotype was counted many times. The chain employs TRBV4-3 and TRBJ1-2; weak D call: TRBD1 (6 bases). Between the trimmed V and J ends, which lost 0 bases and 1 base, there was a span of 12 bases. The CDR3 is 16 residues long. CDR1 and CDR2 from the germline V gene are LGHNA and YSLEER. CDR3 bases: TGCGCCAGCAGCCAAGAAACAGGGATGTTTAACTATGGCTACACCTTC. It specifies CASSQETGMFNYGYTF.

This clonotype was counted only a few times. The chain links TRBV27 to TRBJ2-1; the match to TRBD1 covers 9 bases. CDR1 and CDR2 from the germline V gene are MNHEY and SMNVEV (reference sequence). The junction had 13 bases not matched to a gene; V was cut back by 4 bases and J by 6 bases. The CDR3 is made up of 17 amino acids. Here the CDR3 reads CASSSPTRQDRGNEQFF. CDR3 bases: TGTGCCAGCAGTTCCCCAACTAGGCAGGACAGGGGCAATGAGCAGTTCTTC.

The chain links TRBV15 to TRBJ1-5; D may be TRBD1 (6 bases). Germline V CDR1 and CDR2: LNHNV, YYDKDF (reference sequence). V gave up 5 bases and J gave up 5 bases, with 16 bases separating them. This CDR3 has 15 amino acids. The CDR3 DNA reads TGTGCCACCAGCTATCTCGGGGGGGGCGATCAGCCCCAGCATTTT. This sequence encodes CATSYLGGGDQPQHF.

This clonotype has ten or more counts. The chain recombines TRBV3-1 with TRBJ1-5, with D unclear. The CDR3 has 13 residues. Trimming removed 3 bases at V and 7 bases at J, with 10 bases between. Germline CDR1 and CDR2: LGHDT and YNNKEL (reference sequence). The CDR3 DNA is TGTGCCAGCAGCCAGTATCGGGGACAGCCCCAGCATTTT. This sequence encodes CASSQYRGQPQHF.

This clonotype has at least ten counts. The chain combines TRBV3-1 with TRBJ1-1; no definite D call. The CDR3 extends over 12 amino acids. Germline V gives CDR1 LGHDT, CDR2 YNNKEL (reference sequence). Trimming took off 1 base at V and 6 bases at J, with 6 bases between the two ends. CDR3 loop: CASSQVYSEAFF. CDR3 in DNA: TGTGCCAGCAGCCAAGTCTATTCTGAAGCTTTCTTT.

This clonotype showed up many times. This chain connects TRBV6-5 to TRBJ1-6, with D possibly TRBD1 on 6 matching bases. Germline values: CDR1 MNHEY, CDR2 SVGAGI. This CDR3 comprises 17 residues. With 2 bases removed from V and 8 bases from J, the gap between germline ends came to 19 bases. The CDR3 DNA is TGTGCCAGCAGTTACGGGTTCGGCAGGGGCCAATATTCACCCCTCCACTTT. It codes for CASSYGFGRGQYSPLHF.

This clonotype was seen at least ten times. V gene TRBV12-3 or TRBV12-4 combines with J gene TRBJ2-2; D call uncertain. V lost 6 bases, J lost 0 bases, and 5 bases lay in between. This CDR3 is built from 13 residues. The CDR3 DNA follows: TGTGCCAGCAGCCCCCCGAACACCGGGGAGCTGTTTTTT. Amino acid sequence: CASSPPNTGELFF.

This clonotype occurred many times. The chain couples TRBV28 to TRBJ2-1; weak D call: TRBD2 (6 bases). Trimming left V 5 bases short and J 2 bases short, with 19 bases between. The CDR3 runs to 17 residues. Germline V lookup: CDR1 MDHEN, CDR2 SYDVKM. Written as DNA, the CDR3 is TGTGCCAGCAGTCCACTTAGGCTAGCGACCCCCTACAATGAGCAGTTCTTC. Amino acids: CASSPLRLATPYNEQFF.

The rearrangement joins TRBV7-6 to TRBJ2-3; D gene uncertain. The CDR3 totals 14 residues. Per the germline V gene, CDR1 is SGHVS and CDR2 is FNYEAQ. Trimming removed 5 bases from V and 3 bases from J, with 12 bases in between. CDR3 in amino acids: CASSKTWGTDTQYF. The CDR3 coding sequence is TGTGCCAGCAGCAAGACCTGGGGTACAGATACGCAGTATTTT.

The chain employs TRBV19 and TRBJ2-1, with 9 bases identical to TRBD2. This CDR3 comprises 14 residues. The trim removed 3 bases at V and 9 bases at J, leaving 6 bases unmatched. Germline V gene sequence: CDR1 LNHDA, CDR2 SQIVND (reference sequence). CDR3 loop: CASSMGLAGSEQFF. The CDR3 DNA reads as TGTGCCAGTAGTATGGGACTAGCTGGGAGTGAGCAGTTCTTC.

V gene TRBV15 combines with J gene TRBJ1-2; D is perhaps TRBD1 (6 bases). V was clipped by 0 bases and J by 4 bases, with 15 bases between them. Per the germline V gene, CDR1 is LNHNV and CDR2 is YYDKDF (reference sequence). The CDR3 has 16 residues. The CDR3 loop is CATSREGGGRPYGYTF. As DNA, the CDR3 is TGTGCCACCAGCAGAGAGGGCGGGGGGCGGCCCTATGGCTACACCTTC.

Many counts were recorded for this clonotype. CDR3 nucleotide sequence: TGTGCCACCAGTGTAAACTTGAACACCGGGGAGCTGTTTTTT. It encodes CATSVNLNTGELFF. The chain employs TRBV24-1 and TRBJ2-2, with D hard to call. The V gene's germline CDR1 is KGHDR and CDR2 SFDVKD. V lost 5 bases, J lost 1 base, and 7 bases lay in between. The CDR3 has 14 residues.

This clonotype was counted many times. The chain has TRBV27 and TRBJ2-2; 15 positions match TRBD2. V was pared by 10 bases and J by 1 base, with 16 bases of the junction left unmatched. Germline CDR1 is MNHEY and CDR2 is SMNVEV (reference sequence). This CDR3 has 20 residues. The CDR3 DNA follows: TGTGCCATCATGAGCTACCGACCGGGACTAGCGGGAGGGAACACCGGGGAGCTGTTTTTT. This gives the protein CAIMSYRPGLAGGNTGELFF.

This clonotype appeared many times. This chain uses TRBV10-3 with TRBJ1-2, with TRBD1 matching over 9 bases. The CDR3 length is 15 residues. V lost 6 bases and J lost 4; bases outside the gene matches: 9. Germline V gene data show CDR1 as ENHRY and CDR2 as SYGVKD. In DNA, the CDR3 is TGTGCCATCAGCGAACAGGGGGCGCAAAGCTATGGCTACACCTTC. This encodes CAISEQGAQSYGYTF.